This T cell receptor beta chain was identified during a study of radiation and T cells in renal cell carcinoma. This CDR3 has 14 amino acids. Germline loops: CDR1 ENHRY, CDR2 SYGVKD. Trimming shortened V by 5 bases and J by 2 bases, and 10 bases separated the two germline ends. TCRdb's copy holds only in-frame clones and misses some; the assay was immunoSEQ multiplex PCR. In the table there are around 78,000 clones, nearly 90% of which are singletons. Time point in this sample: blood 4 weeks post-SBRT, at nephrectomy. Described treatment: 15 Gy SBRT to primary tumor, nephrectomy 4 weeks later. This clone was seen once.

The receptor's source is a woman aged 70 to 79 with renal cell carcinoma. This specimen was blood, taken from a patient whose treatment included radiotherapy and nephrectomy. V usage is TRBV10-3 and J usage is TRBJ1-3, with a possible D match to TRBD1 (6 bases). The CDR3 DNA reads as TGTGCCATCAGTAATCAGGGGACTGGAAACACCATATATTTT. It yields the protein CAISNQGTGNTIYF.